What follows is one TCR beta chain and its context. Its antigen is as yet unknown. The authors ran the assay at deep level. TCRdb keeps only in-frame clones here, not all; method: immunoSEQ multiplex PCR. The sample lists 2 million or so clones, over 85% seen once, with about 0.13% in the top ten. The CDR3 sequence is 13 residues long. CDR1 is SGHRS and CDR2 is YFSETQ in the germline V gene. The V and J ends lost 4 bases and 2 bases respectively, with 8 bases between them. This specimen comes from a study of shared clonotypes between healthy human individuals. Study observations and caveats: Naive CD4 clonotype sharing across a few donors was about 5.3%.

The J gene is TRBJ2-3, the V gene TRBV5-1; D is possibly TRBD1 (5 bases). The sequence was obtained from a man younger than 35 in good health. Sequencing was carried out using naive CD4+ T cells sorted from blood. Subset indicated: CD45RA+ positively selected. In nucleotides, the CDR3 is TGCGCCAGCAGCCGGACAAACACAGATACGCAGTATTTT. Its protein is CASSRTNTDTQYF. The full variable domain, in which reference TRBV5-1 and TRBJ2-3 provide the parts outside the CDR3, is KAGVTQTPRYLIKTRGQQVTLSCSPISGHRSVSWYQQTPGQGLQFLFEYFSETQRNKGNFPGRFSGRQFSNSRSEMNVSTLELGDSALYLCASSRTNTDTQYFGPGTRLTVL.